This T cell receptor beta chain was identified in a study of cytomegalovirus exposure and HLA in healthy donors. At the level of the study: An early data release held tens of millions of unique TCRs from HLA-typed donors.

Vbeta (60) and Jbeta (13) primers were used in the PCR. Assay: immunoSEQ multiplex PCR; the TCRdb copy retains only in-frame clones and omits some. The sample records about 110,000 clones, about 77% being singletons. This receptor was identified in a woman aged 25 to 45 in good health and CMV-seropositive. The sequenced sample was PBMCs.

The CDR3 bases are TGTGCCAGCAGCTTAGTGGGGACTGTCACTGAAGCTTTCTTT. This sequence encodes CASSLVGTVTEAFF. The chain is built from TRBV7-2 and TRBJ1-1, with a possible D match to TRBD1 (5 bases). The CDR3 covers 14 residues. Germline CDR1 reads SGHTA; CDR2 reads FQGNSA. The ends were cut back, 1 base at V and 4 bases at J, with 10 bases in the middle.